These T cell receptor beta chains were read from a single sample in a study of blood T cell repertoires in COVID-19. Assay used: immunoSEQ multiplex PCR; TCRdb lists only in-frame clones, some missing. The profile covers roughly 100,000 clones, with around 73% appearing a single time and about 9.6% taken by the ten largest. The sequenced sample consisted of peripheral blood. Source of these receptors: a man between 60 and 75 years old with active or convalescent COVID-19. Both conserved end residues are part of each CDR3. D genes are given only for firm matches. Where a row states a size, it is once, few, many or the class of an expanded clone; other rows omit it.

D gene,V gene,J gene,clone size,CDR3 DNA,CDR3 protein
.,TRBV14,TRBJ1-2,.,TGTGCCAGCAGCGTCGGGACAAACTATGGCTACACCTTC,CASSVGTNYGYTF
TRBD2,TRBV2,TRBJ2-1,.,TGTGCCAGCACTAGCGGGAGAAGGATAAATGAGCAGTTCTTC,CASTSGRRINEQFF
.,TRBV5-1,TRBJ2-3,.,TGCGCCAGCAGCTTCCGGGACTCCGGAGGGACGCAGTATTTT,CASSFRDSGGTQYF
TRBD2,TRBV19,TRBJ2-2,.,TGTGCCAGTAGTCCCCCGGGACTAGCGGGAGGAGGCACCGGGGAGCTGTTTTTT,CASSPPGLAGGGTGELFF
.,TRBV4-1,TRBJ2-6,once,TGCGCCAGCAGCCAAGTTCAGGGCCAACACTCTGGGGCCAACGTCCTGACTTTC,CASSQVQGQHSGANVLTF
.,TRBV6-5,TRBJ2-5,.,TGTGCCAGCAGCCAACTGGAGAAAGGAGCGACCCAGTACTTC,CASSQLEKGATQYF
.,TRBV5-1,TRBJ1-6,.,TGCGCCAGCAGCCCCAGTTCAGGGGATGCCTATAATTCACCCCTCCACTTT,CASSPSSGDAYNSPLHF
TRBD2,TRBV19,TRBJ2-2,.,TGTGCCAGTACCAAAATGCGGGGGGACACCGGGGAGCTGTTTTTT,CASTKMRGDTGELFF
TRBD1,TRBV19,TRBJ2-2,.,TGTGCCAGTATTGGGACAGGCCTTACCGGGGAGCTGTTTTTT,CASIGTGLTGELFF
.,TRBV20-1,TRBJ1-2,few,TGCAGTGCCGTCAGGGATGGCTACACCTTC,CSAVRDGYTF
TRBD1,TRBV11-3,TRBJ1-2,.,TGTGCCAGCAGCCAGGGGGTCCTCTACGGCTACACCTTC,CASSQGVLYGYTF
TRBD2,TRBV28,TRBJ2-2,many,TGTGCCAGCAGGGTTAGCGGGAGAGTCGGGGAGCTGTTTTTT,CASRVSGRVGELFF
.,TRBV10-2,TRBJ1-2,.,TGCGCCAGCAGCTACAGCGGCTCTAACTATGGCTACACCTTC,CASSYSGSNYGYTF
TRBD2,TRBV5-1,TRBJ2-3,.,TGCGCCAGCAGCCCTACACTAGCGACGAGGGGCACAGATACGCAGTATTTT,CASSPTLATRGTDTQYF
.,TRBV27,TRBJ2-2,once,TGTGCCAGCAGGTACGGGAACACCGGGGAGCTGTTTTTT,CASRYGNTGELFF
.,TRBV21-1,TRBJ1-1,.,TGTGCCAGCAGCAAAAAGGGAGGGGAGGGCACTGAAGCTTTCTTT,CASSKKGGEGTEAFF
.,TRBV6-5,TRBJ2-7,.,TGTGCCAGCAGTTTTGACACTGCCCTCTCCTACGAGCAGTACTTC,CASSFDTALSYEQYF
.,TRBV28,TRBJ2-2,.,TGTGCCAGCAAAGAGGGCCCCCGCACCGGGGAGCTGTTTTTT,CASKEGPRTGELFF
TRBD1,TRBV6-5,TRBJ1-1,.,TGTGCCAGCAGTAGACAGGGTATAGCTGAAGCTTTCTTT,CASSRQGIAEAFF
.,TRBV28,TRBJ1-4,once,TGTGCCAGCAGTTTAGTAGGCCGGGATGAAAAACTGTTTTTT,CASSLVGRDEKLFF
.,TRBV6-5,TRBJ2-1,.,TGTGCCAGCAGGACTGGCTCTTATGAGCAGTTCTTC,CASRTGSYEQFF
TRBD1,TRBV28,TRBJ1-2,.,TGTGCCAGCACCGCACAGGGGGCGAGGGCTAACTATGGCTACACCTTC,CASTAQGARANYGYTF
TRBD2,TRBV4-1,TRBJ2-1,.,TGCGCCAGCAGCCAAGGAGGACGGGAGGGCTACAATGAGCAGTTCTTC,CASSQGGREGYNEQFF
TRBD2,TRBV28,TRBJ2-2,once,TGTGCCAGCACCATTTCCGTCTACGGGGGGATAAAGTTCCACGCCGGGGAGCTGTTTTTT,CASTISVYGGIKFHAGELFF
TRBD1,TRBV5-4,TRBJ2-2,few,TGTGCCAGCAGCCCTTGGACAGGGGACACCGGGGAGCTGTTTTTT,CASSPWTGDTGELFF
TRBD1,TRBV7-2,TRBJ1-6,.,TGTGCCAGCAGCTTTGGACAGGGCGCCTTGGGGTCACCCCTCCACTTT,CASSFGQGALGSPLHF
TRBD1,TRBV29-1,TRBJ2-7,.,TGCAGCGTAACAGGGGGAAAGGGACACGAGCAGTACTTC,CSVTGGKGHEQYF
TRBD1,TRBV11-1,TRBJ1-5,.,TGTGCCAGCAGCGATGGTGGGACAGGGAATCAGCCCCAGCATTTT,CASSDGGTGNQPQHF
TRBD2,TRBV24-1,TRBJ2-1,few,TGTGCCACCAGTGACTCCGGACTAGCGGGAGGAAATGAGCAGTTCTTC,CATSDSGLAGGNEQFF
.,TRBV6-5,TRBJ1-4,.,TGTGCCAGCAGTACAACTGCAGGGTTTCCTGAAAAACTGTTTTTT,CASSTTAGFPEKLFF
.,TRBV2,TRBJ1-1,few,TGTGCCAGCAGTAAAAACGACAGGATTGGCACTGAAGCTTTCTTT,CASSKNDRIGTEAFF
.,TRBV5-1,TRBJ2-3,.,TGCGCCAGCAGCTTGGCCGGGGGGCCTAGCACAGATACGCAGTATTTT,CASSLAGGPSTDTQYF
.,TRBV7-3,TRBJ2-3,.,TGTGCCAGCAGCCCAGGGCGGGGAGATACGCAGTATTTT,CASSPGRGDTQYF
.,TRBV28,TRBJ1-4,.,TGTGCCAGCAGTTTATCTTGGGCAGATAATGAAAAACTGTTTTTT,CASSLSWADNEKLFF
.,TRBV11-2,TRBJ1-2,.,TGTGCCAGCAGCTCTAGTGGGGGGGCGGATTATGGCTACACCTTC,CASSSSGGADYGYTF
TRBD2,TRBV30,TRBJ2-4,once,TGTGCCTGGAGTGCGGGACTAGCGGGGGGGAACATTCAGTACTTC,CAWSAGLAGGNIQYF
.,TRBV28,TRBJ2-3,.,TGTGCCAGCAGTTTATTTTCTATCCTCACAGATACGCAGTATTTT,CASSLFSILTDTQYF
.,TRBV20-1,TRBJ2-5,once,TGCAGTGCTAGTAGGCAAAATGATGCGGGGCGCAGGGAGACCCAGTACTTC,CSASRQNDAGRRETQYF
TRBD2,TRBV11-2,TRBJ2-1,.,TGTGCCAGCAGCACGGGACTAGCGGGAGTTGAGCAGTTCTTC,CASSTGLAGVEQFF
TRBD1,TRBV24-1,TRBJ1-5,.,TGTGCCACCAGTGATCCATCGACAGGGATTCAGCCCCAGCATTTT,CATSDPSTGIQPQHF
.,TRBV19,TRBJ1-2,.,TGTGCCAGTAGTATGAGCCGAGGGGGAGATGGCTACACCTTC,CASSMSRGGDGYTF
.,TRBV19,TRBJ1-1,.,TGTGCCAGTAGCCGGGGGGCCACCACTGTTGAAGCTTTCTTT,CASSRGATTVEAFF
.,TRBV6-5,TRBJ2-5,.,TGTGCCAGCAACACTAGCCCAAATGTTGGAGAGACCCAGTACTTC,CASNTSPNVGETQYF
TRBD2,TRBV9,TRBJ2-2,.,TGTGCCAGTCTAGCGGATACTACCGGGGAGCTGTTTTTT,CASLADTTGELFF
.,TRBV20-1,TRBJ2-3,.,TGCAGTGCCGCTCGGGCAGATACGCAGTATTTT,CSAARADTQYF
.,TRBV19,TRBJ1-1,.,TGTGCCAGTACCGAGACGGGACTCATGAACACTGAAGCTTTCTTT,CASTETGLMNTEAFF
.,TRBV5-1,TRBJ2-2,.,TGCGCCAGCAGCTCCCGACTAGCGAACACCGGGGAGCTGTTTTTT,CASSSRLANTGELFF
.,TRBV5-1,TRBJ1-2,.,TGCGCCAGCAGCAAATTTGTGCAGGAAGGTGTGGGCTACACCTTC,CASSKFVQEGVGYTF
.,TRBV2,TRBJ2-5,few,TGTGCCAGCAGTCGTGAGACTAACCAAGAGACCCAGTACTTC,CASSRETNQETQYF
TRBD2,TRBV2,TRBJ2-1,.,TGTGCCAGCAGCGAACGGGCTAGCGGGAGGGCCCGGTTCTTC,CASSERASGRARFF
TRBD2,TRBV11-2,TRBJ2-3,.,TGTGCCAGCAGCCGCGGGACTAGCGGGGCGGATACGCAGTATTTT,CASSRGTSGADTQYF
.,TRBV9,TRBJ2-5,.,TGTGCCAGCAGCGCCGGCGGCACCGAAGAGACCCAGTACTTC,CASSAGGTEETQYF
TRBD1,TRBV28,TRBJ2-1,.,TGTGCCAGCGGCCCTCGTGGGACAGGGTCCTACAATGAGCAGTTCTTC,CASGPRGTGSYNEQFF
TRBD1,TRBV11-3,TRBJ2-1,.,TGTGCCAGCAGCCCTTTCGGACAGGGGGCTGGCTATGAGCAGTTCTTC,CASSPFGQGAGYEQFF
.,TRBV19,TRBJ2-5,.,TGTGCCAGTAGTATGGGGGGTCTGGAGACCCAGTACTTC,CASSMGGLETQYF
TRBD2,TRBV25-1,TRBJ2-5,.,TGTGCCAGCAGTCCCCGAACTAGCGGGAGTCCACAAGAGACCCAGTACTTC,CASSPRTSGSPQETQYF
TRBD2,TRBV3-1/TRBV3-2,TRBJ2-1,.,TGTCCCCCCCGCCGCGCCCGGGGCGCGGGAGGCCCCAGCTCCTACAATGAGCAGTTCTTC,CPPRRARGAGGPSSYNEQFF